The T cell receptor (beta chain) described here comes from a study of blood T cell repertoires in COVID-19. Data came from immunoSEQ multiplex PCR; TCRdb stores just in-frame clones and leaves some out. The sample carries 150,000 to 200,000 clones, approximately 92% recorded once. While infection was still active, Seattle patients were enrolled and then followed longitudinally. V dropped 7 bases and J dropped 1; count of bases not matched to a gene: 7. CDR1 is MDHEN, CDR2 SYDVKM, per germline. This CDR3 is 17 amino acids long. The sequenced material came from peripheral blood. The chain employs TRBV28 and TRBJ2-6; the match to TRBD1 covers 10 bases. This clonotype was obtained from a man under 40 with COVID-19, enrolled during active disease. CDR3 in DNA: TGTGCCAGCACCGCGACAGGGGGCACTTCTGGGGCCAACGTCCTGACTTTC. It codes for CASTATGGTSGANVLTF.